This T cell receptor (beta chain) was retrieved from a study of blood T cell repertoires in COVID-19. Study overall: Samples came from the United States, Italy and Spain, spanning acute and convalescent COVID-19. Sample material is recorded as cDNA or gDNA derived from T cells, B-cell-depleted T cells, or PBMCs.

The CDR3 extends over 12 amino acids. Germline V gene sequence: CDR1 SNHLY, CDR2 FYNNEI. The germline V and J ends were trimmed by 11 bases and 5 bases, with 15 bases remaining between them. Original processing methods: It was from reference gene primer amplification that nucleated cell counts were estimated. Produced via immunoSEQ multiplex PCR; TCRdb's table is partial and in-frame only. The DNA was the basis for D and trimming; V, J and clone size are from that table. This sample has over 250,000 clones, with roughly 90% found just once. The chain couples TRBV2 to TRBJ1-2, with D possibly being TRBD1 (5 bases). This clonotype was sampled from a woman in her twenties or thirties with acute or convalescent COVID-19. Sequenced: peripheral blood. CDR3 in amino acids: CAGRVGLYGYTF. The CDR3 DNA sequence: TGTGCCGGACGAGTGGGGCTTTATGGCTACACCTTC.